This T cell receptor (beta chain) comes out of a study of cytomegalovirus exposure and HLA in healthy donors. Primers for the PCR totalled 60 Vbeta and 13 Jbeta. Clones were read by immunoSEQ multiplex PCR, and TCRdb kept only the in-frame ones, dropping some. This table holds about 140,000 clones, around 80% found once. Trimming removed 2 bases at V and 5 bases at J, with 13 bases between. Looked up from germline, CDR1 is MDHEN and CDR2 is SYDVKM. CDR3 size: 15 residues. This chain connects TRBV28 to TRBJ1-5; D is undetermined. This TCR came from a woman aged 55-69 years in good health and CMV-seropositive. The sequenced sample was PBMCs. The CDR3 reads CASSLGLWGDQPQHF. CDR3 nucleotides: TGTGCCAGCAGTTTAGGGCTGTGGGGAGATCAGCCCCAGCATTTT.